Below are 20 T cell receptor beta chains sequenced from a single sample in a study of cytomegalovirus exposure and HLA in healthy donors. PCR involved 60 Vbeta and 13 Jbeta primers. Data came from immunoSEQ multiplex PCR; TCRdb stores just in-frame clones and leaves some out. This sample has 250,000 to 350,000 clones, with roughly 89% found just once. Material for sequencing was PBMCs. The receptor source for this set is a man between 35 and 55 years old in good health and CMV-seropositive.

The chain uses TRBV28 and TRBJ2-3; tentative D call: TRBD2 (6 bases). The CDR3 extends over 13 amino acids. Germline V gives CDR1 MDHEN, CDR2 SYDVKM. The V and J ends lost 4 bases and 5 bases respectively, with 10 bases between them. CDR3: CASSSRGLDTQYF. The CDR3 DNA sequence: TGTGCCAGCAGTTCTCGGGGGTTAGATACGCAGTATTTT.

V and J are TRBV19 and TRBJ2-5; perhaps TRBD2 as D (6 bases). Trimming left V 9 bases short and J 5 bases short, with 10 bases between. CDR1 is LNHDA and CDR2 is SQIVND in the germline V gene (reference sequence). CDR3 length equals 11 residues. CDR3 in amino acids: CASNSGETQYF. DNA of the CDR3: TGTGCCAGCAACAGCGGGGAGACCCAGTACTTC.

The chain combines TRBV2 with TRBJ2-1; TRBD2 matches 7 bases. The CDR3 consists of 14 residues. The V gene's germline CDR1 is SNHLY and CDR2 FYNNEI. Germline trimming cut 6 bases from V and 3 bases from J; bases unmatched to any gene: 5. The CDR3 nucleotides are TGTGCCAGCAGGGGCCTAGCGGTCTACAATGAGCAGTTCTTC. Its translation is CASRGLAVYNEQFF.

The chain has TRBV6-6 and TRBJ2-6; the D is unclear. The CDR3 length is 16 residues. V was clipped by 0 bases and J by 0 bases, with 6 bases between them. Germline CDR1 MNHNY, CDR2 SVGAGI (reference sequence). The CDR3 DNA reads as TGTGCCAGCAGTTACTCTCAGGACTCTGGGGCCAACGTCCTGACTTTC. Its protein is CASSYSQDSGANVLTF.

This clone was seen a single time. The CDR3 loop reads CASSLRREGEQYF. DNA for the CDR3: TGTGCCAGCAGCTTAAGGCGGGAAGGCGAGCAGTACTTC. The chain carries TRBV7-3 and TRBJ2-7, with TRBD2 as a possible D gene (6 bases). The V gene's germline CDR1 is SGHTA and CDR2 FQGTGA. Trimming shortened V by 1 base and J by 6 bases, and 10 bases separated the two germline ends. CDR3 size: 13 residues.

The chain recombines TRBV15 with TRBJ1-4, with TRBD1 matching over 8 bases. V gave up 3 bases and J gave up 0 bases; unmatched junction bases: 9. The V gene's germline CDR1 is LNHNV and CDR2 YYDKDF (reference sequence). This CDR3 has 18 amino acids. The CDR3 sequence is CATSRTGAIIATNEKLFF. The CDR3 region has the DNA TGTGCCACCAGCAGGACAGGGGCTATCATTGCAACTAATGAAAAACTGTTTTTT.

This rearrangement joins TRBV2 to TRBJ2-7; possible D gene TRBD1, 5 bases. The CDR3 has 16 residues. Germline lookup yields CDR1 SNHLY and CDR2 FYNNEI. V gave up 0 bases and J gave up 4 bases, with 16 bases separating them. Here the CDR3 reads CASSEALATVLYEQYF. The CDR3 DNA is TGTGCCAGCAGTGAAGCCCTGGCGACAGTTCTATACGAGCAGTACTTC.

On this clone: The sample has other DNA sequences that encode this CDR3 too. V and J are TRBV29-1 and TRBJ1-1; 7 bases match TRBD1. The CDR3 has 13 amino acids. After removal of 6 bases from V and 6 bases from J, the junction contained 10 bases not matched to a gene. The germline gives CDR1 SQVTM, CDR2 ANQGSEA. CDR3 nucleotide sequence: TGCAGCGTCGACGACAGGGCAGGAGCTGAAGCTTTCTTT. Protein sequence: CSVDDRAGAEAFF.

V and J are TRBV27 and TRBJ2-1; D may be TRBD1 (5 bases). V lost 5 bases and J lost 7, with 21 bases in between. This CDR3 contains 16 residues. Germline assignment: CDR1 MNHEY and CDR2 SMNVEV (reference sequence). Written as DNA, the CDR3 is TGTGCCAGCAGTCCCCATGGGGCGGTCCCCGAAAATGAGCAGTTCTTC. It translates to CASSPHGAVPENEQFF.

The chain recombines TRBV19 with TRBJ2-7; D not resolved. Germline CDR1 LNHDA, CDR2 SQIVND (reference sequence). The CDR3 has 14 amino acids. The V end lost 3 bases, the J end lost 0 bases, and 9 bases lay between the germline ends. DNA of the CDR3: TGTGCCAGTAGTATGAGACTTACCTCCTACGAGCAGTACTTC. Translating gives CASSMRLTSYEQYF.

V and J are TRBV1 and TRBJ1-3; the table's D call of TRBD1 was not tested on the DNA. TRBV1 is shown as a pseudogene. The CDR3 is 17 residues long. The CDR3 nucleotides are TGCACCAGCAGCCAAGTCGGACAGCACAGCTCTGGAAACACCATATATTTT. It is translated as CTSSQVGQHSSGNTIYF.

This rearrangement joins TRBV5-5 to TRBJ2-3; D might be TRBD1 (6 bases). The germline V gene encodes CDR1 SGHKS and CDR2 YYEKEE (reference sequence). V lost 0 bases and J lost 1, with 15 bases in between. There are 17 residues in the CDR3. The CDR3 DNA is TGTGCCAGCAGCTTGGTGGGTACAGGGTGGGGCACAGATACGCAGTATTTT. Translation: CASSLVGTGWGTDTQYF.

The chain employs TRBV5-1 and TRBJ2-1; 9 bases line up with TRBD2. Germline V gene lookup returns CDR1 SGHRS and CDR2 YFSETQ. V gave up 0 bases and J gave up 0 bases; unmatched junction bases: 1. The CDR3 contains 16 residues. The CDR3 loop is CASSLVLAGSYNEQFF. For the CDR3, the DNA is TGCGCCAGCAGCTTGGTACTAGCGGGCTCCTACAATGAGCAGTTCTTC. Supplemented by reference TRBV5-1 and TRBJ2-1, the full variable domain reads KAGVTQTPRYLIKTRGQQVTLSCSPISGHRSVSWYQQTPGQGLQFLFEYFSETQRNKGNFPGRFSGRQFSNSRSEMNVSTLELGDSALYLCASSLVLAGSYNEQFFGPGTRLTVL.

This chain links TRBV28 with TRBJ2-7, with 11 positions matching TRBD2. J was trimmed by 4 bases and V by 5 bases; bases with no gene match: 10. The germline CDR1 and CDR2 sequences are MDHEN and SYDVKM. This CDR3 has 16 residues. The CDR3 here is CASSTLAGGPVYEQYF. The CDR3 nucleotides read TGTGCCAGCAGTACCTTAGCGGGAGGGCCCGTATACGAGCAGTACTTC.

A single count supports this clone. CDR3 region: CASSFQNSGNSPLHF. The CDR3 bases are TGTGCCAGCAGTTTTCAAAACAGCGGGAATTCACCCCTCCACTTT. V gene TRBV27 combines with J gene TRBJ1-6; no reliable D call. The CDR3 consists of 15 residues. V shed 3 bases and J shed 7 bases, with 13 bases lying between them. Germline values: CDR1 MNHEY, CDR2 SMNVEV (reference sequence).

The genes are TRBV19 and TRBJ1-1, with a weak D call TRBD1 (5 bases). The V gene lost 4 bases and the J gene lost 0 bases, with 9 bases spanning the gap. Germline V gives CDR1 LNHDA, CDR2 SQIVND (reference sequence). This CDR3 is 14 amino acids long. This CDR3 is CASSTGTLNTEAFF. The CDR3 DNA reads TGTGCCAGTAGTACAGGGACTTTGAACACTGAAGCTTTCTTT.

This rearrangement joins TRBV7-8 to TRBJ1-5, with TRBD1 as a possible D gene (6 bases). Per the germline V gene, CDR1 is SGHVS and CDR2 is FQNEAQ. CDR3 length equals 16 residues. Trimming cost V 0 bases and J 5 bases, with 14 bases left between them. The CDR3 loop reads CASSLAWEGGYQPQHF. DNA for the CDR3: TGTGCCAGCAGCTTAGCGTGGGAGGGGGGTTATCAGCCCCAGCATTTT.

This clone showed up just a few times. The gene calls are TRBV5-5 and TRBJ2-1; 13 bases are shared with TRBD2. Germline V gene lookup returns CDR1 SGHKS and CDR2 YYEKEE (reference sequence). Trimming took 3 bases from V and 2 from J; bases not matched to a gene: 5. This CDR3 is 17 amino acids long. DNA for the CDR3: TGTGCCAGCAGCTCAAACGGACTAGCGGGAGCCTACAATGAGCAGTTCTTC. It is translated as CASSSNGLAGAYNEQFF.

The V and J genes are TRBV19 and TRBJ1-2; no clear D gene. V was trimmed by 6 bases and J by 0 bases, leaving 14 bases between them. The CDR3 has 15 residues. Germline loops: CDR1 LNHDA, CDR2 SQIVND (reference sequence). CDR3 sequence: CASSRDRRANYGYTF. CDR3 in DNA: TGTGCCAGTAGCCGCGATAGAAGAGCTAACTATGGCTACACCTTC. Complete variable domain (other parts from reference TRBV19 and TRBJ1-2): DGGITQSPKYLFRKEGQNVTLSCEQNLNHDAMYWYRQDPGQGLRLIYYSQIVNDFQKGDIAEGYSVSREKKESFPLTVTSAQKNPTAFYLCASSRDRRANYGYTFGSGTRLTVV.

The gene calls are TRBV2 and TRBJ2-3, with TRBD2 matching over 12 bases. The V segment lost 7 bases and the J segment 4 bases; nucleotides outside the gene matches: 6. This CDR3 contains 15 residues. The V gene's germline CDR1 is SNHLY and CDR2 FYNNEI. The CDR3 here is CASIQLAGGSDTQYF. The CDR3 nucleotides are TGTGCCAGCATCCAACTAGCGGGAGGTTCAGATACGCAGTATTTT.